The 18 T cell receptor beta chains below were found in one sample sequenced in a study of blood T cell repertoires in COVID-19. Produced via immunoSEQ multiplex PCR; TCRdb's table is partial and in-frame only. The sample carries some 80,000 clones, around 83% recorded once. The sample consisted of peripheral blood. These receptors came from a man in his 60s with COVID-19, enrolled during active disease.

Concerning this clone: Different DNA sequences within this sample yield the same CDR3. This sequence joins TRBV3-1 (or the pseudogene TRBV3-2) and TRBJ1-5, with D uncertain. This CDR3 comprises 14 residues. Looked up from germline, CDR1 is LGHDT and CDR2 is YNNKEL (reference sequence). The ends were cut back, 3 bases at V and 2 bases at J, with 8 bases in the middle. The CDR3 is CASSHSGGNQPQHF. The CDR3 DNA reads as TGTGCCAGCAGCCACAGTGGTGGCAATCAGCCCCAGCATTTT.

The chain couples TRBV5-1 to TRBJ1-2; 7 bases agree with TRBD1. This CDR3 region has 15 residues. Looked up from germline, CDR1 is SGHRS and CDR2 is YFSETQ. V shed 0 bases and J 6 bases; nucleotides not matched to a gene: 8. The CDR3 coding sequence is TGCGCCAGCAGCTTGGTCGCAGGGGGTGGAAATGGCTACACCTTC. Protein product: CASSLVAGGGNGYTF. The whole variable domain, remainder taken from reference TRBV5-1 and TRBJ1-2, is KAGVTQTPRYLIKTRGQQVTLSCSPISGHRSVSWYQQTPGQGLQFLFEYFSETQRNKGNFPGRFSGRQFSNSRSEMNVSTLELGDSALYLCASSLVAGGGNGYTFGSGTRLTVV.

This clone was detected once. The chain links TRBV28 to TRBJ1-2; possible D gene TRBD1, 5 bases. V lost 3 bases to trimming and J lost 7 bases, with 9 bases between them. This CDR3 has 12 residues. CDR1 is MDHEN and CDR2 is SYDVKM in the germline V gene. The DNA of the CDR3 is TGTGCCAGCAGTTTGCGCGGGACTGGCTACACCTTC. Protein product: CASSLRGTGYTF.

This clone appeared a single time. The chain couples TRBV24-1 to TRBJ2-2; 8 nucleotides match TRBD2. CDR3 length: 17 amino acids. J was trimmed by 4 bases and V by 2 bases; bases with no gene match: 8. CDR1 and CDR2 (germline): KGHDR, SFDVKD. CDR3 nucleotides: TGTGCCACCAGTGATTCGGGGGGGGCAGGGGCCACCGGGGAGCTGTTTTTT. Amino acid sequence: CATSDSGGAGATGELFF.

V gene TRBV29-1 combines with J gene TRBJ1-2; D is unresolved. The CDR3 extends over 14 amino acids. Germline V lookup: CDR1 SQVTM, CDR2 ANQGSEA. Trimming removed 5 bases at V and 4 bases at J, with 17 bases between. The CDR3, as DNA: TGCAGCGTTCGAGTCAAGAGGTTCGGCTATGGCTACACCTTC. This gives the protein CSVRVKRFGYGYTF.

Written as DNA, the CDR3 is TGTGCCAGCAGCGTTGAGGACAGGGGCTACGAGCAGTACTTC. It yields the protein CASSVEDRGYEQYF. The rearrangement uses TRBV9 and TRBJ2-7, with TRBD1 matching 9 bases. With V trimmed by 2 bases and J by 3 bases, 3 bases remained unmatched. Germline V lookup: CDR1 SGDLS, CDR2 YYNGEE. This CDR3 is 14 amino acids long. Filled out from reference TRBV9 and TRBJ2-7, the complete variable domain reads DSGVTQTPKHLITATGQRVTLRCSPRSGDLSVYWYQQSLDQGLQFLIQYYNGEERAKGNILERFSAQQFPDLHSELNLSSLELGDSALYFCASSVEDRGYEQYFGPGTRLTVT.

The rearrangement uses TRBV6-5 and TRBJ1-3; 8 bases line up with TRBD1. V gave up 4 bases and J gave up 4 bases; unmatched junction bases: 6. In germline, CDR1 is MNHEY, CDR2 SVGAGI. CDR3 length: 15 amino acids. The CDR3 nucleotides are TGTGCCAGCAGTTTAACCGGGACAGGAGGAAACACCATATATTTT. Translated, it gives CASSLTGTGGNTIYF.

V gene TRBV19 combines with J gene TRBJ2-1; TRBD1 aligns across 9 bases. This CDR3 is built from 16 residues. Germline V lookup: CDR1 LNHDA, CDR2 SQIVND (reference sequence). The V and J ends lost 5 bases and 4 bases, in that order; junction bases with no gene match: 9. The CDR3 coding sequence is TGTGCCAGTAGTCTCACAGGGGGCGGAGAATACAATGAGCAGTTCTTC. Its translation is CASSLTGGGEYNEQFF.

The chain carries TRBV2 and TRBJ1-5, with no clear D. Trimming removed 7 bases from V and 5 bases from J, with 9 bases in between. Germline assignment: CDR1 SNHLY and CDR2 FYNNEI. The CDR3 totals 12 residues. Here the CDR3 reads CASTTDDQPQHF. The CDR3 DNA sequence: TGTGCCAGCACTACAGACGATCAGCCCCAGCATTTT.

The chain joins TRBV6-5 to TRBJ2-5; 8 positions agree with TRBD1. The CDR3 spans 14 residues. From germline, CDR1 is MNHEY and CDR2 SVGAGI. The V segment lost 6 bases and the J segment 4 bases; nucleotides outside the gene matches: 7. This chain's CDR3 is CASRGTGYSETQYF. In DNA form, the CDR3 reads TGTGCCAGCAGGGGGACAGGATATTCAGAGACCCAGTACTTC.

The CDR3 nucleotides read TGTGCCAGCAGGGAGGGACTCGATACGCAGTATTTT. This encodes CASREGLDTQYF. This chain uses TRBV2 with TRBJ2-3; TRBD2 might be the D (6 bases). The CDR3 length is 12 residues. Trimming took off 6 bases at V and 6 bases at J, with 10 bases between the two ends. In germline, CDR1 is SNHLY, CDR2 FYNNEI.

This clone was counted a few times. At the DNA level, this CDR3 is encoded by other sequences in the same sample as well. The chain couples TRBV10-1 to TRBJ2-1; the match to TRBD2 covers 9 bases. CDR1 is WNHNN, CDR2 SYGVQD, per germline (reference sequence). The CDR3 runs to 15 residues. V gave up 9 bases and J gave up 6 bases; unmatched junction bases: 12. CDR3 protein: CASSRGTSFPNEQFF. In DNA form, the CDR3 reads TGCGCCAGTTCCCGCGGGACTAGCTTTCCCAATGAGCAGTTCTTC.

CDR3 loop: CASSLAYQPPYEQYF. CDR3 DNA sequence: TGTGCCAGCAGCTTAGCCTATCAACCCCCCTACGAGCAGTACTTC. The rearrangement joins TRBV11-2 to TRBJ2-7; D remains ambiguous. The CDR3 has 15 residues. From germline, CDR1 is SGHAT and CDR2 FQNNGV. The V end lost 1 base, the J end lost 2 bases, and 12 bases lay between the germline ends.

This clone turned up a few times. The J gene is TRBJ1-2, the V gene TRBV5-1; D possibly corresponds to TRBD1 (5 bases). The CDR3 is 13 residues long. Germline lookup yields CDR1 SGHRS and CDR2 YFSETQ. V was shortened by 4 bases and J by 3 bases, with 10 bases between the two germline ends. The CDR3 nucleotides read TGCGCCAGCAGCCCGGAAGGGGACTATGGCTACACCTTC. It yields the protein CASSPEGDYGYTF.

The chain joins TRBV5-1 to TRBJ2-7; TRBD2 is a possible D gene (6 bases). Germline-derived CDR1 and CDR2 are SGHRS and YFSETQ. V shed 2 bases and J shed 1 base, with 13 bases lying between them. The CDR3 is 15 amino acids. The CDR3, as DNA: TGCGCCAGCAGCTTTGGGACTTCACCGTCCTACGAGCAGTACTTC. Translation: CASSFGTSPSYEQYF.

This clone is a singleton in its sample. The V call is TRBV6-5, the J call TRBJ1-5, with D possibly matching TRBD1 (6 bases). The CDR3 length is 15 residues. Germline CDR1 MNHEY, CDR2 SVGAGI. V dropped 6 bases and J dropped 5 bases, with 17 bases sitting between them. As DNA, the CDR3 is TGTGCCAGCAGGCGCACAGGGTTGAGAGATCAGCCCCAGCATTTT. Translation: CASRRTGLRDQPQHF.

The chain employs TRBV10-3 and TRBJ2-2, with 12 bases matching TRBD2. CDR3 length: 18 amino acids. V dropped 2 bases and J dropped 6; count of bases not matched to a gene: 10. Germline values: CDR1 ENHRY, CDR2 SYGVKD. CDR3 DNA: TGTGCCATCAGTGAGCCACTTGGACTAGCGGGGTCAGCCGGGGAGCTGTTTTTT. It yields the protein CAISEPLGLAGSAGELFF.

The rearrangement uses TRBV7-2 and TRBJ2-1; 11 nucleotides line up with TRBD2. Germline CDR1 SGHTA, CDR2 FQGNSA. The CDR3 extends over 15 amino acids. Trimming took 6 bases from V and 8 from J; bases not matched to a gene: 9. CDR3 sequence (DNA): TGTGCCAGCAGTCCTACTAGCGGGAGTTATGATGAGCAGTTCTTC. Translating it yields CASSPTSGSYDEQFF.